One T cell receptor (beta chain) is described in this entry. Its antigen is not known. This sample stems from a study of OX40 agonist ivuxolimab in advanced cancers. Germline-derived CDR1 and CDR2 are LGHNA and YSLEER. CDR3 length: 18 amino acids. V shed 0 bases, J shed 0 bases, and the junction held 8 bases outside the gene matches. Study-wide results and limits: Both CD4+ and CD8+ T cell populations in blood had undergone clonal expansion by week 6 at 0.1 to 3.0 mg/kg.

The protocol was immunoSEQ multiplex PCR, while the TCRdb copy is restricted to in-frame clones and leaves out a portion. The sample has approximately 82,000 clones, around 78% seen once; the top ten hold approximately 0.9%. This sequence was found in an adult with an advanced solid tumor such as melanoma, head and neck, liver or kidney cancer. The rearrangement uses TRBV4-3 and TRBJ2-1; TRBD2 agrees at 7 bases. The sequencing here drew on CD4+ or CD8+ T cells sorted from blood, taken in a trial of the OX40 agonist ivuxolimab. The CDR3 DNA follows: TGCGCCAGCAGCCAAGATGATGGCGGGGGAAGCTCCTACAATGAGCAGTTCTTC. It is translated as CASSQDDGGGSSYNEQFF.